These 20 T cell receptor beta chains originate from one sample sequenced in a study of T cell responses to AZD1222 COVID-19 vaccine. TCRdb keeps only in-frame clones here, not all; method: immunoSEQ multiplex PCR. In all, the sample yields about 140,000 clones. The sequenced sample was peripheral blood. The receptors here all came from an adult in good health.

The V call is TRBV7-8, the J call TRBJ2-5, with 11 bases identical to TRBD2. CDR3 length: 17 amino acids. Germline lookup yields CDR1 SGHVS and CDR2 FQNEAQ. V was pared by 1 base and J by 4 bases, with 8 bases of the junction left unmatched. CDR3 nucleotides: TGTGCCAGCAGCTTAGTAGTTCCTCTAGCGGGGGGAGAGACCCAGTACTTC. This codes for CASSLVVPLAGGETQYF.

The rearrangement uses TRBV7-9 and TRBJ1-4; D is perhaps TRBD1 (5 bases). This CDR3 is built from 12 residues. The germline CDR1 and CDR2 sequences are SEHNR and FQNEAQ (reference sequence). V was cut by 5 bases and J by 8 bases, with 9 bases left in between. The CDR3 DNA sequence: TGTGCCAGCAGCGCCGACAGCGAAAAACTGTTTTTT. It is translated as CASSADSEKLFF. Using reference TRBV7-9 and TRBJ1-4 for the parts outside the CDR3, the full variable domain is DTGVSQNPRHKITKRGQNVTFRCDPISEHNRLYWYRQTLGQGPEFLTYFQNEAQLEKSRLLSDRFSAERPKGSFSTLEIQRTEQGDSAMYLCASSADSEKLFFGSGTQLSVL.

The chain employs TRBV3-1 (or the pseudogene TRBV3-2) and TRBJ1-3; D remains ambiguous. V gave up 1 base and J gave up 5 bases, with 9 bases separating them. This CDR3 spans 14 amino acids. Germline V lookup: CDR1 LGHDT, CDR2 YNNKEL (reference sequence). For the CDR3, the DNA is TGTGCCAGCAGCCAAGGAGGACGGAGAAACACCATATATTTT. Its translation is CASSQGGRRNTIYF.

The genes are TRBV3-1 (or the pseudogene TRBV3-2) and TRBJ1-5; D is ambiguous. Trimming pared 1 base from V and 5 bases from J, leaving 30 bases between. The CDR3 consists of 21 residues. Germline V gene lookup returns CDR1 LGHDT and CDR2 YNNKEL (reference sequence). The DNA of the CDR3 is TGTGCCAGCAGCCAAGCCAAGAGCGGGGAGGGATTTATGGTCTCCTATCAGCCCCAGCATTTT. It translates to CASSQAKSGEGFMVSYQPQHF.

The chain combines TRBV6-5 with TRBJ1-4, with a weak D call TRBD1 (5 bases). CDR3 length: 13 residues. Germline CDR1 and CDR2: MNHEY and SVGAGI. Trimming shortened V by 5 bases and J by 6 bases, and 10 bases separated the two germline ends. The CDR3 sequence: CASSPGGDEKLFF. CDR3 DNA: TGTGCCAGCAGTCCGGGGGGTGATGAAAAACTGTTTTTT.

V usage is TRBV5-8 and J usage is TRBJ1-2; weak D call: TRBD1 (5 bases). CDR3 size: 15 residues. V lost 4 bases to trimming and J lost 5 bases, with 18 bases between them. Germline V lookup: CDR1 SGHTS, CDR2 YDEGEE. The CDR3 sequence: CASSRTSNKIYGYTF. CDR3 DNA: TGTGCCAGCAGCCGGACAAGCAATAAAATATATGGCTACACCTTC.

This chain joins TRBV7-5 and TRBJ1-5; the table's D call TRBD1 went unverified against the DNA. TRBV7-5 is an annotated pseudogene. The CDR3 loop spans 17 amino acids. The CDR3 loop reads CVRSLGGTGALNQPQHF. The CDR3 region has the DNA TGTGTCAGAAGCTTAGGAGGGACAGGGGCCCTCAATCAGCCCCAGCATTTT.

In DNA, the CDR3 is TGTGCCAGCGAGCAGGGACTCCCCGGCACAGATACGCAGTATTTT. Protein product: CASEQGLPGTDTQYF. The chain joins TRBV18 to TRBJ2-3; tentatively, D is TRBD2 (6 bases). Germline V gives CDR1 KGHSH, CDR2 LQKENI. The V and J ends lost 8 bases and 1 base respectively, with 16 bases between them. The CDR3 has 15 residues.

V is TRBV2 and J is TRBJ1-1, with a possible D match to TRBD1 (5 bases). The CDR3 sequence is 13 residues long. Germline assignment: CDR1 SNHLY and CDR2 FYNNEI. The ends were cut back, 7 bases at V and 2 bases at J, with 11 bases in the middle. CDR3 bases: TGTGCCAGCATGCCCAGGGCCAACACTGAAGCTTTCTTT. It encodes CASMPRANTEAFF.

The CDR3 DNA reads as TGTGCCAGCAGCCCTAGCGGGGGGGCAAATACGCAGTATTTT. Translating gives CASSPSGGANTQYF. V and J are TRBV7-7 and TRBJ2-3; 12 bases are shared with TRBD2. This CDR3 comprises 14 residues. CDR1 and CDR2 (germline): SSHAT, FNYEAQ (reference sequence). J gave up 7 bases and V 5 bases, and 4 bases lay outside the gene matches.

The rearrangement joins TRBV18 to TRBJ1-6, with 9 bases fitting TRBD1. With V trimmed by 5 bases and J by 6 bases, 5 bases remained unmatched. In germline, CDR1 is KGHSH, CDR2 LQKENI. The CDR3 is 15 residues long. CDR3 DNA sequence: TGTGCCAGCTCAACTTCGGGACAGGGTAATTCACCCCTCCACTTT. As protein: CASSTSGQGNSPLHF.

This chain links TRBV11-2 with TRBJ1-6; D remains ambiguous. V was pared by 5 bases and J by 0 bases, with 8 bases between. This CDR3 has 15 residues. Germline-derived CDR1 and CDR2 are SGHAT and FQNNGV. The CDR3: CASSPRGSYNSPLHF. DNA of the CDR3: TGTGCCAGCAGCCCTCGTGGCTCCTATAATTCACCCCTCCACTTT.

The chain combines TRBV24-1 with TRBJ1-4; 9 bases agree with TRBD1. Trimming removed 3 bases from V and 3 bases from J; junction bases left unmatched: 1. Germline V gene data show CDR1 as KGHDR and CDR2 as SFDVKD. The CDR3 loop spans 15 amino acids. The CDR3 sequence is CATSDTGGSNEKLFF. CDR3 nucleotides: TGTGCCACCAGTGATACAGGGGGCTCTAATGAAAAACTGTTTTTT.

The chain employs TRBV10-1 and TRBJ1-6, with TRBD1 matching 8 bases. This CDR3 region has 18 residues. Looked up from germline, CDR1 is WNHNN and CDR2 is SYGVQD (reference sequence). V shed 3 bases, J shed 8 bases, and the junction held 15 bases outside the gene matches. For the CDR3, the DNA is TGCGCCAGCAGTGAATCCGGTAGGAGACAGGGGTCACATTCACCCCTCCACTTT. Residues: CASSESGRRQGSHSPLHF.

The rearrangement joins TRBV28 to TRBJ1-2; TRBD1 is a possible D gene (6 bases). V lost 6 bases, J lost 2 bases, and 13 bases lay in between. The CDR3 sequence is 14 residues long. The germline V gene has CDR1 MDHEN and CDR2 SYDVKM. Written as DNA, the CDR3 is TGTGCCAGCAGACTACCGGGACACAACTATGGCTACACCTTC. This translates into CASRLPGHNYGYTF.

The chain carries TRBV6-6 and TRBJ2-7; D may be TRBD1 or TRBD2 (6 bases each). Trimming left V 0 bases short and J 7 bases short, with 16 bases between. The CDR3 has 15 amino acids. CDR1 MNHNY and CDR2 SVGAGI come from the germline V gene (reference sequence). The CDR3 DNA is TGTGCCAGCAGTTACTCGGGCAGGGGAGGAAGGGAGCAGTACTTC. This gives the protein CASSYSGRGGREQYF.

V and J are TRBV18 and TRBJ2-7; 7 bases match TRBD1. Germline V gives CDR1 KGHSH, CDR2 LQKENI. This CDR3 contains 14 residues. Losses at the gene ends were 1 base for V and 3 bases for J; bases not matched to a gene: 3. Here the CDR3 DNA reads TGTGCCAGCTCACCACAGGGACAGAACTACGAGCAGTACTTC. Translating gives CASSPQGQNYEQYF.

This rearrangement joins TRBV5-1 to TRBJ2-5; tentatively, D is TRBD1 or TRBD2 (6 bases each). The V gene's germline CDR1 is SGHRS and CDR2 YFSETQ. The CDR3 is 14 amino acids. Trimming took 0 bases from V and 7 from J, leaving 13 bases between them. The CDR3 spells CASSLVGSGATQYF. CDR3 in DNA: TGCGCCAGCAGCTTGGTTGGTTCGGGGGCGACCCAGTACTTC.

The gene calls are TRBV2 and TRBJ1-2; no definite D call. CDR1 SNHLY and CDR2 FYNNEI come from the germline V gene. With 4 bases removed from V and 4 bases from J, the gap between germline ends came to 4 bases. The CDR3 has 11 residues. The DNA of the CDR3 is TGTGCCAGCAGTGTGGCCTATGGCTACACCTTC. Translation gives CASSVAYGYTF.

The rearrangement joins TRBV5-1 to TRBJ1-2, with D perhaps matching TRBD1 (5 bases). V was pared by 5 bases and J by 4 bases, with 12 bases between. The CDR3 is 13 residues long. Germline CDR1 is SGHRS and CDR2 is YFSETQ. CDR3 in DNA: TGCGCCAGCAGACGGGACTCGTCCTATGGCTACACCTTC. It specifies CASRRDSSYGYTF.